These 10 T cell receptor beta chains were sequenced from one sample in a study of cytomegalovirus exposure and HLA in healthy donors. The study ran its PCR with 60 Vbeta and 13 Jbeta primers. Here immunoSEQ multiplex PCR was the method, and the copy in TCRdb shows in-frame clones only, minus some. The data hold about 160,000 clones, with 70% to 80% observed a single time. Sequencing was performed on PBMCs. The receptors originated from a man aged 40-55 years in good health and CMV-seronegative.

J is TRBJ2-5 and V is TRBV9; tentative D call: TRBD2 (7 bases). CDR3 length: 14 residues. Trimming took 2 bases from V and 7 from J, leaving 15 bases between them. Germline V lookup: CDR1 SGDLS, CDR2 YYNGEE. In nucleotides, the CDR3 is TGTGCCAGCAGCGTCGGGGGGCCGCGGGGGACCCAGTACTTC. This translates into CASSVGGPRGTQYF.

This chain connects TRBV19 to TRBJ1-5; TRBD1 matches 9 bases. The CDR3 loop spans 14 amino acids. Germline V gene lookup returns CDR1 LNHDA and CDR2 SQIVND (reference sequence). The junction had 2 bases not matched to a gene; V was cut back by 3 bases and J by 5 bases. CDR3 sequence reads: CASSITGGDQPQHF. CDR3 in DNA: TGTGCCAGTAGTATTACAGGGGGCGATCAGCCCCAGCATTTT. Using reference TRBV19 and TRBJ1-5 for the parts outside the CDR3, the full variable domain is DGGITQSPKYLFRKEGQNVTLSCEQNLNHDAMYWYRQDPGQGLRLIYYSQIVNDFQKGDIAEGYSVSREKKESFPLTVTSAQKNPTAFYLCASSITGGDQPQHFGDGTRLSIL.

This clone is a singleton in its sample. The chain links TRBV6-5 to TRBJ2-2; 10 nucleotides align to TRBD2. Germline V gene data show CDR1 as MNHEY and CDR2 as SVGAGI. V dropped 4 bases and J dropped 7; count of bases not matched to a gene: 9. CDR3 size: 16 residues. This chain's CDR3 is CASSLRAGGLSGELFF. CDR3 in DNA: TGTGCCAGCAGTTTAAGAGCGGGAGGGCTGAGCGGGGAGCTGTTTTTT.

This clone was detected a few times. This chain connects TRBV27 to TRBJ2-3, with 7 bases fitting TRBD2. The V gene end was trimmed by 6 bases and the J gene end by 3 bases; junction bases not matched to a gene: 12. This CDR3 has 16 amino acids. In germline, CDR1 is MNHEY, CDR2 SMNVEV (reference sequence). CDR3 nucleotide sequence: TGTGCCAGCAGCCTCGTAGCGGGTCTCTTAACAGATACGCAGTATTTT. Protein: CASSLVAGLLTDTQYF.

V is TRBV20-1 and J is TRBJ2-7; D gene uncertain. CDR1 and CDR2 (germline): DFQATT, SNEGSKA (reference sequence). V lost 6 bases and J lost 6, with 12 bases in between. The CDR3 sequence is 11 residues long. This CDR3 reads CSARPVVEQYF. The CDR3 nucleotides read TGCAGTGCCCGCCCGGTCGTCGAGCAGTACTTC.

The table lists this clone with a few counts. The V gene is TRBV11-2, the J gene TRBJ2-2; 9 bases line up with TRBD1. V trimming: 8 bases; J trimming: 3 bases; junction bases outside the gene matches: 10. The CDR3 runs 16 residues. The germline V gene encodes CDR1 SGHAT and CDR2 FQNNGV. CDR3: CASHRGWTGDTGELFF. The CDR3 nucleotides are TGTGCCAGCCATAGAGGCTGGACAGGGGACACCGGGGAGCTGTTTTTT. Using reference TRBV11-2 and TRBJ2-2 for the parts outside the CDR3, the full variable domain is EAGVAQSPRYKIIEKRQSVAFWCNPISGHATLYWYQQILGQGPKLLIQFQNNGVVDDSQLPKDRFSAERLKGVDSTLKIQPAKLEDSAVYLCASHRGWTGDTGELFFGEGSRLTVL.

The chain uses TRBV6-1 and TRBJ1-1; 7 nucleotides agree with TRBD1. The CDR3 loop spans 14 amino acids. The germline V gene encodes CDR1 MNHNS and CDR2 SASEGT. The V segment lost 6 bases and the J segment 1 base; nucleotides outside the gene matches: 5. The CDR3 protein is CASSRQGGNTEAFF. The CDR3 nucleotides are TGTGCCAGCAGCCGACAGGGTGGGAACACTGAAGCTTTCTTT.

The DNA of the CDR3 is TGTGCCAGCAGTGACGGGTCCTACGAGCAGTACTTC. It codes for CASSDGSYEQYF. The chain couples TRBV2 to TRBJ2-7; D unclear. Trimming removed 3 bases from V and 1 base from J, with 4 bases in between. The CDR3 has 12 amino acids. The germline V gene encodes CDR1 SNHLY and CDR2 FYNNEI.

The rearrangement uses TRBV2 and TRBJ2-7; weak D call: TRBD2 (6 bases). The V gene lost 4 bases and the J gene lost 1 base, with 17 bases spanning the gap. This CDR3 region has 16 residues. Germline V gene sequence: CDR1 SNHLY, CDR2 FYNNEI. The CDR3 bases are TGTGCCAGCAGTGCCCAGAGATCGGGACTGTCCTACGAGCAGTACTTC. Translated: CASSAQRSGLSYEQYF.

The chain uses TRBV7-6 and TRBJ2-7; D is possibly TRBD2 (5 bases). The CDR3 is made up of 15 amino acids. CDR1 is SGHVS, CDR2 FNYEAQ, per germline. Trimming left V 6 bases short and J 5 bases short, with 20 bases between. The CDR3 nucleotides read TGTGCCAGCAGTTCCTCCGGGATCCGGACTCACGAGCAGTACTTC. It is translated as CASSSSGIRTHEQYF.